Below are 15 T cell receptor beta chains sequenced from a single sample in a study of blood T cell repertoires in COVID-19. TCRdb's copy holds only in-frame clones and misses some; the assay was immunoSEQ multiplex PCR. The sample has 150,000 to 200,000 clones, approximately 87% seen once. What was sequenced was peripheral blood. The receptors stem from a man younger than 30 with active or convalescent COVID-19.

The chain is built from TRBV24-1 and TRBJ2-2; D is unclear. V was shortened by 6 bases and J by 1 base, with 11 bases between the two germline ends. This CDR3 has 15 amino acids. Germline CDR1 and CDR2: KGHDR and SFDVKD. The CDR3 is CATSHTLLNTGELFF. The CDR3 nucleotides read TGTGCCACCAGTCACACGCTGCTGAACACCGGGGAGCTGTTTTTT.

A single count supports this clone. The CDR3 bases are TGTGCCTGTCCCGCGGAAAGGCAGCCCCAGCATTTT. It yields the protein CACPAERQPQHF. The chain links TRBV30 to TRBJ1-5, with D uncertain. In germline, CDR1 is GTSNPN, CDR2 SVGIG (reference sequence). Trimming took 6 bases from V and 7 from J, leaving 13 bases between them. The CDR3 spans 12 residues.

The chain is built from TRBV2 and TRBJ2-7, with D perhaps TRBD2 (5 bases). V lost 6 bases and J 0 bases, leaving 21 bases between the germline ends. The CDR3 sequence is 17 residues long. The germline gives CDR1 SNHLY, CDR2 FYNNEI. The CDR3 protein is CASRVPIALQSSYEQYV. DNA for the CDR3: TGTGCCAGCAGGGTTCCTATAGCGTTACAAAGCTCCTACGAGCAGTACGTC.

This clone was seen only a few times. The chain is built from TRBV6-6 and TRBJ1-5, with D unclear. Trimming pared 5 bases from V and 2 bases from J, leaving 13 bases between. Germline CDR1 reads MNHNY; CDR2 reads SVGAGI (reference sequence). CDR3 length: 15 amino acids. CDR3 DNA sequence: TGTGCCAGCAGTCCGGGAGAGAAGGGCAATCAGCCCCAGCATTTT. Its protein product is CASSPGEKGNQPQHF.

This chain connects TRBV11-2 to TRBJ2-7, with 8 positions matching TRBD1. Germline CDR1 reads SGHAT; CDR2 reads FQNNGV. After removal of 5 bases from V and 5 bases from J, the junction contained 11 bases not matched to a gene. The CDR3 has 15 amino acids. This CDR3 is CASSTRTGLDNEQYF. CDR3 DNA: TGTGCCAGCAGCACCCGGACAGGGTTGGACAACGAGCAGTACTTC.

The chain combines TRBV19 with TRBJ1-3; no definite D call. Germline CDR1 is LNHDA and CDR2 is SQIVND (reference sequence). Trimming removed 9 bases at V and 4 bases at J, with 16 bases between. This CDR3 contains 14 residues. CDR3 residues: CASVDYNAGNTIYF. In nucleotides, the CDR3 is TGTGCCAGCGTGGACTACAATGCAGGAAACACCATATATTTT.

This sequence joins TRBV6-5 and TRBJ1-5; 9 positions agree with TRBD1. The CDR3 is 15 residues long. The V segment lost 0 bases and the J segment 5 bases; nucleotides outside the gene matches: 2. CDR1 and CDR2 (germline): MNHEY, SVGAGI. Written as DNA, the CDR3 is TGTGCCAGCAGTTACTCGACAGGGGGAGATCAGCCCCAGCATTTT. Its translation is CASSYSTGGDQPQHF.

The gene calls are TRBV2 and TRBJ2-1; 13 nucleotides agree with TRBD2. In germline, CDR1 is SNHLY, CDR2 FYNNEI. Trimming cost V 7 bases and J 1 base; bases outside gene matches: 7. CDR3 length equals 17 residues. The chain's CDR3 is CASTGTSGVISYNEQFF. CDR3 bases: TGTGCCAGCACCGGGACTAGCGGGGTAATATCCTACAATGAGCAGTTCTTC.

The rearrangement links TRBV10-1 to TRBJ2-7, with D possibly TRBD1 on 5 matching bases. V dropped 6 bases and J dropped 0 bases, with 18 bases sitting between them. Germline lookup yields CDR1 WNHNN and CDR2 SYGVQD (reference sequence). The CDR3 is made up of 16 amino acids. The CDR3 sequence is CASRGLEESISYEQYF. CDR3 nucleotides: TGCGCCAGCAGGGGGCTTGAGGAGTCGATCTCCTACGAGCAGTACTTC.

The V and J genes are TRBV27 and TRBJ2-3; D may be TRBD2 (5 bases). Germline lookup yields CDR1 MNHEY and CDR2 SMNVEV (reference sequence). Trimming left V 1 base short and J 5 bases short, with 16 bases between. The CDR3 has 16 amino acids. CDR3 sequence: CASSLWAGSVEDTQYF. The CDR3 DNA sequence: TGTGCCAGCAGTTTATGGGCGGGTTCGGTGGAAGATACGCAGTATTTT.

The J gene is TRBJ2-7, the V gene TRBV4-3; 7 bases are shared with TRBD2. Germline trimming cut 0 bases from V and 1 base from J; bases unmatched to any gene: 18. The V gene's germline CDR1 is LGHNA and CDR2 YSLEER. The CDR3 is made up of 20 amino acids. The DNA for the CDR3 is TGCGCCAGCAGCCAAGATATCAGGTATGGGCTAGCGGTCTCTTCCTACGAGCAGTACTTC. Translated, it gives CASSQDIRYGLAVSSYEQYF.

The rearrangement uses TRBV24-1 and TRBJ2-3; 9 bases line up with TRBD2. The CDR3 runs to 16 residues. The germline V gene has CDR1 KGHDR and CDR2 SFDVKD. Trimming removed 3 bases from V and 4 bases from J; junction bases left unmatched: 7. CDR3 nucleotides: TGTGCCACCAGTGATACGACAGCGGGAGGTGCAGATACGCAGTATTTT. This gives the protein CATSDTTAGGADTQYF.

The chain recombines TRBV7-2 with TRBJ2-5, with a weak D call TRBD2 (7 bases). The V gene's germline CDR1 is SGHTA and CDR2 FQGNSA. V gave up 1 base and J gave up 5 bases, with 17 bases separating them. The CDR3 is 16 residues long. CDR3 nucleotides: TGTGCCAGCAGCTTAGGGCTCGGGGGGCCAGGGGAGACCCAGTACTTC. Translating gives CASSLGLGGPGETQYF.

The CDR3 sequence: CATLTHLRDIQYF. CDR3 coding DNA: TGTGCCACTCTGACCCACCTGCGGGACATTCAGTACTTC. The rearrangement joins TRBV19 to TRBJ2-4, with D tentatively TRBD2 (5 bases). The V end lost 10 bases, the J end lost 8 bases, and 18 bases lay between the germline ends. The CDR3 is 13 amino acids. From germline, CDR1 is LNHDA and CDR2 SQIVND (reference sequence).

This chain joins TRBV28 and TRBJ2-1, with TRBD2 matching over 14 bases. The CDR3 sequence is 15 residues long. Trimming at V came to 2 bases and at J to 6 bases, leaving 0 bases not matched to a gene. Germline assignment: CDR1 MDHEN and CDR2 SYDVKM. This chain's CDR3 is CASSLGTSGSNEQFF. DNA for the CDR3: TGTGCCAGCAGTTTAGGGACTAGCGGGAGCAATGAGCAGTTCTTC.